This TCR beta chain was recorded in a study of T cell repertoires in cytomegalovirus infection. On the study more broadly: Evidence of both CMV infection and a matching HLA type came from public TCR beta signatures.

TCRdb analysed the reads with MiXCR anew, one entry per CDR3 protein. The sample holds about 890,000 distinct CDR3 sequences, around 30% seen once. This clonotype was recorded a few times. Its antigen remains unknown. The germline V gene has CDR1 SGDLS and CDR2 YYNGEE. The CDR3 is made up of 17 amino acids. With 7 bases removed from V and 0 bases from J, the gap between germline ends came to 19 bases. The chain couples TRBV9 to TRBJ2-2, with D possibly TRBD1 on 5 matching bases. The material was cultured CD8+ T cells from PBMCs, obtained from culture after CMV antigen stimulation. The source is a human donor in good health (CMV status not recorded). Some clones in this sample may be carry-over from other donors' samples. The CDR3 coding sequence is TGTGCCAGCGCCATTAGCAGAGGACAAACGAACACCGGGGAGCTGTTTTTT. Translation gives CASAISRGQTNTGELFF.